This T cell receptor beta chain came from a study of blood T cell repertoires in COVID-19. Turning to the study itself: Both acute and convalescent COVID-19 samples were obtained from the United States, Italy and Spain. T cells, B-cell-depleted T cells, or PBMCs supplied cDNA or gDNA.

Germline lookup yields CDR1 SGDLS and CDR2 YYNGEE. V was cut by 3 bases and J by 6 bases, with 13 bases left in between. The CDR3 has 15 amino acids. In the study's own analysis: It was from reference gene primer amplification that nucleated cell counts were estimated. Produced via immunoSEQ multiplex PCR; TCRdb's table is partial and in-frame only. D and trimming were read from the DNA, whereas the V and J calls and clone size are those reported in that table. Among under 300,000 clones listed, around 80% were seen once. The receptor was isolated from a woman between 40 and 50 years old who had recovered from COVID-19. V is TRBV9 and J is TRBJ1-6; the D gene is possibly TRBD1 (6 bases). Sequencing was carried out using peripheral blood. The DNA of the CDR3 is TGTGCCAGCAGCGCTACGACAGGTTCTAATTCACCCCTCCACTTT. This translates into CASSATTGSNSPLHF.